This T cell receptor beta chain was recorded in a study of yellow fever vaccine responses in identical twins. TCRdb itself ran the RT-PCR reads through MiXCR, one entry per CDR3 protein. Of about 6,000 distinct CDR3 sequences listed, about three quarters were seen once; the top ten hold approximately 2.5%. The CDR3 runs to 14 residues. Germline V gene sequence: CDR1 DFQATT, CDR2 SNEGSKA (reference sequence). The junction had 6 bases not matched to a gene; V was cut back by 3 bases and J by 5 bases. Study-wide results and caveats: Twins reportedly appeared to share part of their vaccine T cell response while keeping part individual.

This clonotype turned up a few times. The antigen remains undetermined. This sample comprised T cells from blood (PBMCs), unsorted or a sorted subset (not recorded which), obtained before or after yellow fever vaccination (not recorded which). The receptor was isolated from a woman between 18 and 29 years old who received the yellow fever vaccine. The J gene is TRBJ2-5, the V gene TRBV20-1, with 10 bases identical to TRBD2. The CDR3 DNA is TGCAGTGCTAGCAGCGGGGGGGCCGGTGAGACCCAGTACTTC. Amino acid sequence: CSASSGGAGETQYF.